These 16 T cell receptor beta chains share one sample of origin, sequenced in a study of blood T cell repertoires in COVID-19. Some clones are missing from TCRdb's copy, which holds only in-frame ones; the method was immunoSEQ multiplex PCR. Of about 250,000 clones in the sample, roughly 80% were seen once. Material for sequencing was peripheral blood. The receptors were gathered from a woman at least 80 years old with active or convalescent COVID-19.

The chain links TRBV12-2 to TRBJ1-1; the table's TRBD1 call for D was not verified on the DNA. TRBV12-2 is designated a pseudogene. This CDR3 region has 15 residues. CDR3 DNA: TGTGCAAGTCGCTTAAAGGACAGGAGGAACACTGAAGCTTTCTTT. Its translation is CASRLKDRRNTEAFF.

The gene calls are TRBV15 and TRBJ2-1; 8 bases map to TRBD2. V lost 2 bases, J lost 5 bases, and 11 bases stayed unmatched. The CDR3 has 17 residues. Germline V gene lookup returns CDR1 LNHNV and CDR2 YYDKDF (reference sequence). CDR3 protein: CATSRPGGASGHNEQFF. CDR3 DNA sequence: TGTGCCACCAGCAGACCGGGGGGGGCTAGCGGGCACAATGAGCAGTTCTTC.

The CDR3 sequence: CASSPRPGLAGSDTQYF. The CDR3 DNA is TGTGCCAGCTCACCACGACCGGGACTAGCGGGTTCGGATACGCAGTATTTT. V usage is TRBV18 and J usage is TRBJ2-3, with 12 bases aligning to TRBD2. Germline-derived CDR1 and CDR2 are KGHSH and LQKENI. The CDR3 is 17 residues long. After removal of 1 base from V and 6 bases from J, the junction contained 8 bases not matched to a gene.

CDR3 bases: TGTGCCAGCAGCTTAACGGCAGGGGGCATAAACACCATATATTTT. Protein: CASSLTAGGINTIYF. The V gene is TRBV7-9, the J gene TRBJ1-3; TRBD1 matches at 8 bases. V lost 2 bases to trimming and J lost 6 bases; unmatched junction nucleotides: 6. The CDR3 consists of 15 residues. Per germline, CDR1 SEHNR and CDR2 FQNEAQ (reference sequence).

V usage is TRBV5-1 and J usage is TRBJ2-2; D possibly corresponds to TRBD1 (5 bases). The CDR3 spans 13 residues. Germline V gene lookup returns CDR1 SGHRS and CDR2 YFSETQ. Trimming cost V 4 bases and J 6 bases, with 10 bases left between them. The CDR3 region is CASSQGGSGELFF. CDR3 coding DNA: TGCGCCAGCAGCCAGGGTGGGTCCGGGGAGCTGTTTTTT.

The chain employs TRBV5-1 and TRBJ2-3, with 8 nucleotides matching TRBD2. The CDR3 spans 16 residues. Germline lookup yields CDR1 SGHRS and CDR2 YFSETQ. V dropped 3 bases and J dropped 1; count of bases not matched to a gene: 7. CDR3: CASSSPGAGGTDTQYF. In nucleotides, the CDR3 is TGCGCCAGCAGCTCCCCTGGAGCGGGGGGCACAGATACGCAGTATTTT.

The count of this clone is one. The chain's CDR3 is CASSYSKSVAGELFF. DNA for the CDR3: TGTGCCAGCAGTTACTCGAAGAGTGTCGCCGGGGAGCTGTTTTTT. The chain links TRBV6-7 to TRBJ2-2; D remains unclear. TRBV6-7 is classed as an ORF, of uncertain function. Trimming took off 0 bases at V and 6 bases at J, with 11 bases between the two ends. The CDR3 runs to 15 residues.

The rearrangement uses TRBV19 and TRBJ2-4, with 8 bases aligning to TRBD2. V lost 6 bases, J lost 3 bases, and 16 bases stayed unmatched. CDR1 is LNHDA and CDR2 is SQIVND in the germline V gene (reference sequence). This CDR3 has 18 residues. This chain's CDR3 is CASRPYGAGGRGKNIQYF. The CDR3 DNA sequence: TGTGCCAGTAGGCCCTATGGGGCGGGGGGCCGTGGCAAAAACATTCAGTACTTC.

This clone was picked up one time. J is TRBJ2-1 and V is TRBV7-2; possibly TRBD1 for D (5 bases). V lost 2 bases and J 4 bases, leaving 6 bases between the germline ends. Germline V CDR1 and CDR2: SGHTA, FQGNSA. There are 13 residues in the CDR3. Here the CDR3 DNA reads TGTGCCAGCAGCTTACGACAGTACAATGAGCAGTTCTTC. It encodes CASSLRQYNEQFF.

This clone was seen a handful of times. The chain links TRBV6-5 to TRBJ1-6; perhaps TRBD1 as D (5 bases). Germline CDR1 is MNHEY and CDR2 is SVGAGI. V was pared by 2 bases and J by 7 bases, with 9 bases between. The CDR3 runs 14 residues. CDR3 protein: CASSYLQGNSPLHF. The CDR3 DNA reads TGTGCCAGCAGTTACCTTCAGGGAAATTCACCCCTCCACTTT.

This chain joins TRBV6-5 and TRBJ1-1, with TRBD1 as a possible D gene (5 bases). The germline V gene has CDR1 MNHEY and CDR2 SVGAGI. The CDR3 is 14 residues long. V shed 1 base and J shed 1 base, with 7 bases lying between them. The CDR3 DNA is TGTGCCAGCAGTTACTTCGACAGGAACACTGAAGCTTTCTTT. This codes for CASSYFDRNTEAFF.

DNA of the CDR3: TGTGCCAGCAGTCCAACAGGGGGCGCTGGGGCCAACGTCCTGACTTTC. Translating it yields CASSPTGGAGANVLTF. This chain joins TRBV7-6 and TRBJ2-6; 9 bases map to TRBD1. The V and J ends lost 6 bases and 2 bases, in that order; junction bases with no gene match: 5. From germline, CDR1 is SGHVS and CDR2 FNYEAQ. This CDR3 spans 16 amino acids.

The chain links TRBV25-1 to TRBJ1-2; perhaps TRBD1 as D (6 bases). Germline V gives CDR1 MGHDK, CDR2 SYGVNS. Trimming removed 4 bases at V and 4 bases at J, with 16 bases between. The CDR3 loop spans 15 amino acids. The CDR3 here is CASSATGDLGYGYTF. The CDR3 nucleotides are TGTGCCAGCAGTGCGACAGGTGACCTAGGCTATGGCTACACCTTC.

The CDR3, as DNA: TGTGCCAGCAGCCATGGGACTCCGACGGATACGCAGTATTTT. Translated: CASSHGTPTDTQYF. This chain connects TRBV3-1 (or the pseudogene TRBV3-2) to TRBJ2-3; D might be TRBD2 (6 bases). The V end was cut by 3 bases, the J end by 6 bases, with 13 bases between. The CDR3 consists of 14 residues. Germline V gene sequence: CDR1 LGHDT, CDR2 YNNKEL (reference sequence).

The rearrangement uses TRBV2 and TRBJ2-3, with TRBD1 matching over 8 bases. This CDR3 spans 14 amino acids. Germline V CDR1 and CDR2: SNHLY, FYNNEI. V gave up 7 bases and J gave up 6 bases; unmatched junction bases: 9. CDR3 residues: CASNPDRAEDTQYF. DNA for the CDR3: TGTGCCAGCAACCCGGACAGGGCGGAGGATACGCAGTATTTT.

The J gene is TRBJ2-7, the V gene TRBV5-1; maybe TRBD1 (6 bases). Germline assignment: CDR1 SGHRS and CDR2 YFSETQ. CDR3 length equals 14 residues. Trimming left V 1 base short and J 6 bases short, with 14 bases between. CDR3 residues: CASSLPGVLFEQYF. Written as DNA, the CDR3 is TGCGCCAGCAGCTTGCCAGGGGTTCTGTTCGAGCAGTACTTC.